Described below is a single T cell receptor (beta chain) sequence and its context. Its target is not known. The protocol was immunoSEQ multiplex PCR, while the TCRdb copy is restricted to in-frame clones and leaves out a portion. The repertoire includes some 40,000 clones, 95% of them detected once, and approximately 0.9% sits in the top ten. These data originate in a study of T cell clonotyping in hematopoietic cell transplantation. Trimming shortened V by 4 bases and J by 12 bases, and 13 bases separated the two germline ends. Germline V lookup: CDR1 SGDLS, CDR2 YYNGEE. The CDR3 has 11 amino acids. Study-wide results and caveats: Graft donor and pretransplant recipient Inverse Simpson Index values predicted broader posttransplant TCR diversity. At the given depth, recipient repertoires were over 95% de novo clonotypes. Pathologically expanded recipient clonotypes increased progressively from day 30 to day 180 as diversity fell.

This rearrangement joins TRBV9 to TRBJ1-2; D gene uncertain. The specimen was peripheral blood mononuclear cells. The sequence came from a man aged 25 to 40 in good health. Some clones in this sample may be carry-over from other donors' samples. The CDR3 coding sequence is TGTGCCAGCAGCACCTACGGATCGCACACCTTC. Translation gives CASSTYGSHTF.